This TCR beta chain emerged from a study of siplizumab effects on memory and regulatory T cells. Study-level results: Naive T cells appeared more diverse than memory cells and seemed to be major alloresponse contributors. On average, roughly 69% of mappable alloreactive CD4+ clones were Treg-derived under siplizumab, against about 25% in controls.

Worth noting for this clone: Its antigen remains unidentified. Other DNA sequences in the sample encode the same CDR3.

This CDR3 contains 14 residues. V was cut by 1 base and J by 2 bases, with 9 bases left in between. Germline V lookup: CDR1 SGHTA, CDR2 FQGNSA. Assaying covered 75,000 to 100,000 TCR templates per sample. Only in-frame clones appear in the TCRdb table, and some are missing; sequencing was by immunoSEQ multiplex PCR. The repertoire includes approximately 91,000 clones, approximately 95% of them detected once, and approximately 17% sits in the top ten. Sample: CD8+ T cells sorted from blood. The chain carries TRBV7-2 and TRBJ2-7, with D uncertain. The TCR comes from a human donor in good health. The CDR3 DNA reads as TGTGCCAGCAGCTTAGTAAGGGAAACCTACGAGCAGTACTTC. This codes for CASSLVRETYEQYF. The full variable domain, its missing parts supplied by reference TRBV7-2 and TRBJ2-7, is GAGVSQSPSNKVTEKGKDVELRCDPISGHTALYWYRQSLGQGLEFLIYFQGNSAPDKSGLPSDRFSAERTGGSVSTLTIQRTQQEDSAVYLCASSLVRETYEQYFGPGTRLTVT.